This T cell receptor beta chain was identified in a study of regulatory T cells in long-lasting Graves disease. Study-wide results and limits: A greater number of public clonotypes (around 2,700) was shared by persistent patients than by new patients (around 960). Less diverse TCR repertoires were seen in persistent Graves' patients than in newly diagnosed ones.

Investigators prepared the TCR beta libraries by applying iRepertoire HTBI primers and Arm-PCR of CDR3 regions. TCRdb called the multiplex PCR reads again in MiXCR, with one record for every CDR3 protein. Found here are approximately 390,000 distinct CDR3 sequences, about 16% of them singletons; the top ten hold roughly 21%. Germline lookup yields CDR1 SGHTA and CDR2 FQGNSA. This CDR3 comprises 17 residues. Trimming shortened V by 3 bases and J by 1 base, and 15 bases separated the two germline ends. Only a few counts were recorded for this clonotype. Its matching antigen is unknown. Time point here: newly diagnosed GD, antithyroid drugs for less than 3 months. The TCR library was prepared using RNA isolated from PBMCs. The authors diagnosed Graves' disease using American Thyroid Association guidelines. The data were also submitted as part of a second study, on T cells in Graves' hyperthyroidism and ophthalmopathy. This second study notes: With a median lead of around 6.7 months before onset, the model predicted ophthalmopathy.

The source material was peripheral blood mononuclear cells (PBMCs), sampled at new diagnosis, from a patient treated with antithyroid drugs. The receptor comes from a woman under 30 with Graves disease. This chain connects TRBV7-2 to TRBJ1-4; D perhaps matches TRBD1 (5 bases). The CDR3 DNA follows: TGTGCCAGCAGCTTGGTTCGGGGGGAAGGAACTAATGAAAAACTGTTTTTT. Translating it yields CASSLVRGEGTNEKLFF.